One sample yielded the 12 T cell receptor beta chains listed below, sequenced in a study of shared clonotypes between healthy human individuals. It was CD45RO-negative cells, positively selected for CCR7, that made up naive CD8 cells, with terminally differentiated effector memory CD45RA+ cells excluded. This table comes from immunoSEQ multiplex PCR, and its TCRdb copy is limited to in-frame clones, with some not included. This table has about 820,000 clones, around 93% appearing once. The sample consisted of naive CD8+ T cells sorted from blood. The receptor source for this set is a man aged 25-45 years in good health.

V usage is TRBV19 and J usage is TRBJ2-1; TRBD1 aligns across 7 bases. The junction had 4 bases not matched to a gene; V was cut back by 5 bases and J by 0 bases. The CDR3 is 15 residues long. The germline V gene has CDR1 LNHDA and CDR2 SQIVND (reference sequence). DNA of the CDR3: TGTGCCAGTAGTCTGACAGGGAGCTCCTACAATGAGCAGTTCTTC. This gives the protein CASSLTGSSYNEQFF.

V and J are TRBV28 and TRBJ1-5; 8 nucleotides agree with TRBD1. Germline V lookup: CDR1 MDHEN, CDR2 SYDVKM. J was trimmed by 4 bases and V by 8 bases; bases with no gene match: 7. CDR3 length: 14 amino acids. CDR3 in amino acids: CASRPRDRNQPQHF. CDR3 nucleotide sequence: TGTGCCAGCCGCCCCCGGGACAGGAATCAGCCCCAGCATTTT.

The rearrangement joins TRBV6-6 to TRBJ2-2; D unresolved. Trimming pared 7 bases from V and 1 base from J, leaving 4 bases between. The CDR3 extends over 12 amino acids. Germline assignment: CDR1 MNHNY and CDR2 SVGAGI (reference sequence). The CDR3: CASKQNTGELFF. The DNA of the CDR3 is TGTGCCAGCAAACAGAACACCGGGGAGCTGTTTTTT.

V gene TRBV7-9 combines with J gene TRBJ2-7, with D hard to call. The V end lost 5 bases, the J end lost 3 bases, and 23 bases lay between the germline ends. Germline V CDR1 and CDR2: SEHNR, FQNEAQ (reference sequence). This CDR3 is 17 amino acids long. The CDR3 reads CASSPQKDIRPVYEQYF. CDR3 in DNA: TGTGCCAGCAGCCCACAGAAAGATATTAGACCGGTCTACGAGCAGTACTTC.

Concerning this clone: The same CDR3 also results from other DNA sequences found in this sample. The chain carries TRBV7-9 and TRBJ2-3, with D maybe TRBD1 (5 bases). The germline CDR1 and CDR2 sequences are SEHNR and FQNEAQ (reference sequence). The CDR3 has 15 residues. V was pared by 0 bases and J by 2 bases, with 9 bases between. The CDR3 coding sequence is TGTGCCAGCAGCTTAGCATTAGGGGCCACAGATACGCAGTATTTT. Translated: CASSLALGATDTQYF.

The genes are TRBV11-1 and TRBJ1-1; TRBD1 is a possible D gene (6 bases). The CDR3 loop spans 14 amino acids. Trimming pared 4 bases from V and 11 bases from J, leaving 20 bases between. The germline V gene encodes CDR1 SGHAT and CDR2 FQDESV (reference sequence). The CDR3 nucleotides are TGTGCCAGCAGCTCTCTTGACAGGTCCCCTTCTGCTTTCTTT. It translates to CASSSLDRSPSAFF.

The CDR3 reads CASSEDSSSYGEQYF. CDR3 DNA: TGTGCCAGCAGCGAGGACAGTAGCTCCTACGGCGAGCAGTACTTC. The rearrangement joins TRBV9 to TRBJ2-7, with D perhaps matching TRBD1 (6 bases). This CDR3 region has 15 residues. V was shortened by 3 bases and J by 6 bases, with 19 bases between the two germline ends. CDR1 and CDR2 (germline): SGDLS, YYNGEE.

The table lists this clone with a count of one. This chain links TRBV5-1 with TRBJ2-2, with D tentatively TRBD1 (6 bases). Germline CDR1 is SGHRS and CDR2 is YFSETQ. The CDR3 length is 14 residues. Trimming stripped 7 bases from V and 2 bases from J, with 12 bases between. The CDR3, as DNA: TGCGCCAGCGGACCCGGGACAAACACCGGGGAGCTGTTTTTT. Protein: CASGPGTNTGELFF.

The rearrangement uses TRBV6-5 and TRBJ2-1; 9 bases are shared with TRBD2. The V and J ends lost 6 bases and 2 bases, in that order; junction bases with no gene match: 5. The CDR3 covers 15 residues. The germline V gene encodes CDR1 MNHEY and CDR2 SVGAGI. The CDR3 DNA reads as TGTGCCAGCAGACAGACTAGCGGCCCCTACAATGAGCAGTTCTTC. It codes for CASRQTSGPYNEQFF.

This chain joins TRBV29-1 and TRBJ1-3; unclear D gene. Germline V gene sequence: CDR1 SQVTM, CDR2 ANQGSEA. Trimming removed 7 bases from V and 0 bases from J, with 7 bases in between. CDR3 length: 12 residues. CDR3 nucleotide sequence: TGCAGCGCCGGATTCTCTGGAAACACCATATATTTT. Translating gives CSAGFSGNTIYF.

This chain links TRBV30 with TRBJ2-3; TRBD1 aligns across 9 bases. The CDR3 length is 17 residues. CDR1 is GTSNPN and CDR2 is SVGIG in the germline V gene (reference sequence). V lost 3 bases to trimming and J lost 4 bases; unmatched junction nucleotides: 14. CDR3 in amino acids: CAWSTGQGLMSADTQYF. CDR3 sequence (DNA): TGTGCCTGGAGCACCGGACAGGGGTTAATGTCAGCAGATACGCAGTATTTT.

The rearrangement joins TRBV28 to TRBJ1-1, with D unclear. Germline CDR1 is MDHEN and CDR2 is SYDVKM. The germline V and J ends were trimmed by 6 bases and 3 bases, with 17 bases remaining between them. The CDR3 is 15 amino acids. The CDR3 DNA sequence: TGTGCCAGCAGCCCCGGGAAAAGTATGTACACTGAAGCTTTCTTT. Amino acid sequence: CASSPGKSMYTEAFF.